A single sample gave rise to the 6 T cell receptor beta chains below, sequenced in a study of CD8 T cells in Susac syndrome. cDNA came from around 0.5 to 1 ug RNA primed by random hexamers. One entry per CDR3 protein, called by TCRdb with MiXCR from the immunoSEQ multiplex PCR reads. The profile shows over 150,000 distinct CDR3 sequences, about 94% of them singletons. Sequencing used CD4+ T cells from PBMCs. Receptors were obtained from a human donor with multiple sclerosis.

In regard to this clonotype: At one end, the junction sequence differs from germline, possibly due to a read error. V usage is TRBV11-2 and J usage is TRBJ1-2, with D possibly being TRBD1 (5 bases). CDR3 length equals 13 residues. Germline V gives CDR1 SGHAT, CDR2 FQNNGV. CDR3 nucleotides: TGTGCCAGTAGCTCGAGGGGCCCGGTCGGCTACACCTTC. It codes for CASSSRGPVGYTF. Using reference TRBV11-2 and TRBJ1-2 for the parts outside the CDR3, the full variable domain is EAGVAQSPRYKIIEKRQSVAFWCNPISGHATLYWYQQILGQGPKLLIQFQNNGVVDDSQLPKDRFSAERLKGVDSTLKIQPAKLEDSAVYLCASSSRGPVGYTFGSGTRLTVV.

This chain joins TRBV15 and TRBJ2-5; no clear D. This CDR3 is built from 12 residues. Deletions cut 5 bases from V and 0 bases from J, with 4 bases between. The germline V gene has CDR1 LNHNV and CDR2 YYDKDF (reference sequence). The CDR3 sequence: CATSLDQETQYF. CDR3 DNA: TGTGCCACCAGCCTGGACCAAGAGACCCAGTACTTC.

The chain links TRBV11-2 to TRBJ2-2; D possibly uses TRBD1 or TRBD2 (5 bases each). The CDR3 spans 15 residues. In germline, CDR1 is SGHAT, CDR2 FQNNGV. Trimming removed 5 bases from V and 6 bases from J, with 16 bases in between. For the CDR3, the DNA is TGTGCCAGCAGCCGGGGCAGGGAATGGGCCGGGGAGCTGTTTTTT. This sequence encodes CASSRGREWAGELFF.

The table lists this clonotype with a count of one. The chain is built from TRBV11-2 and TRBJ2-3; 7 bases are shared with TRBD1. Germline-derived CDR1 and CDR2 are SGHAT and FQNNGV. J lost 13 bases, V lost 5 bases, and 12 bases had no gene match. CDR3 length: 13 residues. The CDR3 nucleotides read TGTGCCAGCAGCAACCCCCCCACAGGGGTGGAGTATTTT. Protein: CASSNPPTGVEYF.

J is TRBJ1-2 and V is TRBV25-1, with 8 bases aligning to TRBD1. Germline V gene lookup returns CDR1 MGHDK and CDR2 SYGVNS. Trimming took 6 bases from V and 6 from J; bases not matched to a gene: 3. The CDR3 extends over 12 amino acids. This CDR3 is CASRDRANGYTF. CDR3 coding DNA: TGTGCCAGCAGGGACAGGGCAAATGGCTACACCTTC.

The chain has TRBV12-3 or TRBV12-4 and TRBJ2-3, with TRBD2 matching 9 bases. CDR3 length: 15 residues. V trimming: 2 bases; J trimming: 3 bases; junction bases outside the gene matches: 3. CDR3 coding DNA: TGTGCCAGCAGTTTATTTACTAGCGGGACAGATACGCAGTATTTT. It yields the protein CASSLFTSGTDTQYF.